The 26 T cell receptor beta chains presented below share a single source sample, sequenced in a study of blood T cell repertoires in COVID-19 (TCRdb year 2020). Libraries were prepared through the immunoSEQ multiplex PCR assay. This is the immuneACCESS table as TCRdb keeps it, with only in-frame sequences that have V and J called. A part of the clones is gone; compared with another copy, unresolved V genes explain less than half, and the rest is unexplained. Recorded for this sample are around 150,000 clones; almost 85% of them occurred a single time. In total, the top ten clones hold 20% to 25% of the sample. The sequenced sample consisted of peripheral blood. These receptors originate from a woman older than 75 with acute or convalescent COVID-19.

The chain is built from TRBV19 and TRBJ1-1; 9 bases fit TRBD1. The germline gives CDR1 LNHDA, CDR2 SQIVND (reference sequence). V lost 6 bases to trimming and J lost 4 bases; unmatched junction nucleotides: 6. This CDR3 region has 14 residues. Here the CDR3 DNA reads TGTGCCAGTAGAACGACAGGGGGGAGCACTGAAGCTTTCTTT. It translates to CASRTTGGSTEAFF.

V gene TRBV5-1 combines with J gene TRBJ1-2; D is possibly TRBD1 (5 bases). V lost 0 bases and J lost 4, with 13 bases in between. Looked up from germline, CDR1 is SGHRS and CDR2 is YFSETQ. The CDR3 extends over 15 amino acids. The CDR3 DNA reads as TGCGCCAGCAGCTTGGTAATAGGGGATCCCTATGGCTACACCTTC. This gives the protein CASSLVIGDPYGYTF.

V and J are TRBV5-1 and TRBJ2-1, with a weak D call TRBD1 (7 bases). Germline V lookup: CDR1 SGHRS, CDR2 YFSETQ. With 4 bases removed from V and 5 bases from J, the gap between germline ends came to 16 bases. The CDR3 spans 15 residues. CDR3 residues: CASSRTDREDNEQFF. CDR3 coding DNA: TGCGCCAGCAGCCGAACCGACAGGGAGGACAATGAGCAGTTCTTC. Full variable domain (missing parts from reference TRBV5-1 and TRBJ2-1): KAGVTQTPRYLIKTRGQQVTLSCSPISGHRSVSWYQQTPGQGLQFLFEYFSETQRNKGNFPGRFSGRQFSNSRSEMNVSTLELGDSALYLCASSRTDREDNEQFFGPGTRLTVL.

The gene calls are TRBV3-1 (or the pseudogene TRBV3-2) and TRBJ1-1, with 8 bases that match TRBD1. The CDR3 length is 15 residues. The germline V gene has CDR1 LGHDT and CDR2 YNNKEL (reference sequence). After removal of 0 bases from V and 1 base from J, the junction contained 1 base not matched to a gene. CDR3 region: CASSQDTGGNTEAFF. CDR3 coding DNA: TGTGCCAGCAGCCAAGATACAGGGGGGAACACTGAAGCTTTCTTT.

The chain couples TRBV6-6 to TRBJ1-2; D may be TRBD1 (5 bases). CDR1 is MNHNY and CDR2 is SVGAGI in the germline V gene (reference sequence). V was trimmed by 1 base and J by 1 base, leaving 7 bases between them. The CDR3 has 14 amino acids. DNA for the CDR3: TGTGCCAGCAGTTACTACGGGGGTAACTATGGCTACACCTTC. Translated, it gives CASSYYGGNYGYTF.

This clone was found once. The chain joins TRBV5-4 to TRBJ2-2; D may be TRBD1 (6 bases). CDR1 is SGHNT and CDR2 is YYREEE in the germline V gene (reference sequence). This CDR3 has 15 residues. V dropped 0 bases and J dropped 2 bases, with 8 bases sitting between them. This chain's CDR3 is CASSLVGTNTGELFF. The CDR3 DNA reads as TGTGCCAGCAGCTTGGTCGGGACAAACACCGGGGAGCTGTTTTTT.

The chain joins TRBV18 to TRBJ1-2, with D uncertain. The germline V and J ends were trimmed by 0 bases and 2 bases, with 13 bases remaining between them. The CDR3 length is 16 residues. Germline loops: CDR1 KGHSH, CDR2 LQKENI. CDR3 coding DNA: TGTGCCAGCTCACCACCAGGATGGACTCAAAACTATGGCTACACCTTC. Its translation: CASSPPGWTQNYGYTF.

The rearrangement links TRBV5-1 to TRBJ1-3; 8 bases align to TRBD1. The CDR3 spans 14 residues. Germline V gene data show CDR1 as SGHRS and CDR2 as YFSETQ. The trim removed 4 bases at V and 9 bases at J, leaving 9 bases unmatched. The CDR3 sequence: CASSRTGSTSTIYF. The CDR3 nucleotides read TGCGCCAGCAGCAGGACAGGGTCCACTAGCACCATATATTTT. Together with reference TRBV5-1 and TRBJ1-3, the CDR3 gives the full variable domain: KAGVTQTPRYLIKTRGQQVTLSCSPISGHRSVSWYQQTPGQGLQFLFEYFSETQRNKGNFPGRFSGRQFSNSRSEMNVSTLELGDSALYLCASSRTGSTSTIYFGEGSWLTVV.

The chain links TRBV28 to TRBJ2-3; weak D call: TRBD1 (6 bases). V was trimmed by 5 bases and J by 0 bases, leaving 9 bases between them. CDR3 length: 14 residues. Germline values: CDR1 MDHEN, CDR2 SYDVKM. In DNA form, the CDR3 reads TGTGCCAGCAGTCGGGACACGAGCACAGATACGCAGTATTTT. Translated, it gives CASSRDTSTDTQYF.

About this clone: The same CDR3 also results from other DNA sequences found in this sample. The chain is built from TRBV5-6 and TRBJ1-5; D remains unclear. Trimming removed 0 bases at V and 1 base at J, with 8 bases between. Germline V lookup: CDR1 SGHDT, CDR2 YYEEEE. The CDR3 has 15 residues. CDR3 loop: CASSLGGWSNQPQHF. The CDR3 nucleotides read TGTGCCAGCAGCTTGGGAGGGTGGAGCAATCAGCCCCAGCATTTT. The full variable domain, in which reference TRBV5-6 and TRBJ1-5 provide the parts outside the CDR3, is DAGVTQSPTHLIKTRGQQVTLRCSPKSGHDTVSWYQQALGQGPQFIFQYYEEEERQRGNFPDRFSGHQFPNYSSELNVNALLLGDSALYLCASSLGGWSNQPQHFGDGTRLSIL.

The chain has TRBV27 and TRBJ2-3; 14 bases are shared with TRBD2. The germline V gene encodes CDR1 MNHEY and CDR2 SMNVEV (reference sequence). The length of the CDR3 is 18 residues. V shed 4 bases, J shed 6 bases, and the junction held 12 bases outside the gene matches. The CDR3 DNA sequence: TGTGCCAGCAGTTCTCCCACGGGACTAGCGGGAGTAGTTGATACGCAGTATTTT. It is translated as CASSSPTGLAGVVDTQYF.

The chain recombines TRBV15 with TRBJ2-7; 10 nucleotides align to TRBD2. Germline loops: CDR1 LNHNV, CDR2 YYDKDF (reference sequence). The CDR3 is 16 amino acids. V shed 3 bases and J 2 bases; nucleotides not matched to a gene: 7. CDR3 coding DNA: TGTGCCACCAGCAGGGACCATACTAGCGGGGCCTACGAGCAGTACTTC. It yields the protein CATSRDHTSGAYEQYF.

This clone was seen once. This chain joins TRBV6-5 and TRBJ1-2, with TRBD1 as a possible D gene (5 bases). There are 13 residues in the CDR3. Trimming shortened V by 6 bases and J by 7 bases, and 15 bases separated the two germline ends. Germline V CDR1 and CDR2: MNHEY, SVGAGI. CDR3 loop: CASSRDWAGGYTF. CDR3 coding DNA: TGTGCCAGCAGCCGGGACTGGGCGGGTGGCTACACCTTC.

The rearrangement joins TRBV7-9 to TRBJ2-7; 13 positions agree with TRBD2. CDR1 is SEHNR and CDR2 is FQNEAQ in the germline V gene (reference sequence). CDR3 length: 15 amino acids. With V trimmed by 4 bases and J by 5 bases, 5 bases remained unmatched. The CDR3 here is CASSSWTSGSHEQYF. Here the CDR3 DNA reads TGTGCCAGCAGCTCCTGGACTAGCGGGAGCCACGAGCAGTACTTC.

This clone was picked up one time. The V and J genes are TRBV7-2 and TRBJ2-2; TRBD2 agrees at 7 bases. Germline V CDR1 and CDR2: SGHTA, FQGNSA. The CDR3 sequence is 17 residues long. The V segment lost 0 bases and the J segment 4 bases; nucleotides outside the gene matches: 8. In DNA, the CDR3 is TGTGCCAGCAGCTTAGCCGTGGCTAGCGGAACCACCGGGGAGCTGTTTTTT. It translates to CASSLAVASGTTGELFF.

The chain couples TRBV9 to TRBJ1-4, with 8 bases aligning to TRBD1. The V and J ends lost 0 bases and 5 bases, in that order; junction bases with no gene match: 9. The CDR3 spans 17 residues. Per the germline V gene, CDR1 is SGDLS and CDR2 is YYNGEE. This CDR3 reads CASSVGRGRLENEKLFF. The CDR3 DNA sequence: TGTGCCAGCAGCGTAGGCAGGGGGCGCTTGGAAAATGAAAAACTGTTTTTT.

The chain is built from TRBV12-5 and TRBJ2-5; TRBD2 is a possible D gene (6 bases). The germline V and J ends were trimmed by 6 bases and 1 base, with 9 bases remaining between them. Germline values: CDR1 LGHNT, CDR2 FRNRAP. The CDR3 length is 13 residues. In DNA, the CDR3 is TGTGCTAGTGGGACAGCGGGCCAAGAGACCCAGTACTTC. Encoded protein: CASGTAGQETQYF.

The V call is TRBV25-1, the J call TRBJ2-2; TRBD1 matches at 9 bases. From germline, CDR1 is MGHDK and CDR2 SYGVNS. Germline trimming cut 7 bases from V and 3 bases from J; bases unmatched to any gene: 3. This CDR3 contains 14 residues. CDR3 bases: TGTGCCAGCAAACAGGGGGCTGACACCGGGGAGCTGTTTTTT. Translating it yields CASKQGADTGELFF.

This chain joins TRBV19 and TRBJ2-3; tentative D call: TRBD2 (6 bases). Germline lookup yields CDR1 LNHDA and CDR2 SQIVND (reference sequence). Trimming cost V 3 bases and J 2 bases, with 12 bases left between them. The CDR3 consists of 15 residues. CDR3 DNA: TGTGCCAGTAGTATCCGTAGCGGTCTCACAGATACGCAGTATTTT. Translating it yields CASSIRSGLTDTQYF.

This clone was recorded only once. The V and J genes are TRBV6-5 and TRBJ2-7, with 10 nucleotides matching TRBD2. This CDR3 contains 15 residues. After removal of 5 bases from V and 3 bases from J, the junction contained 7 bases not matched to a gene. Per germline, CDR1 MNHEY and CDR2 SVGAGI. The DNA for the CDR3 is TGTGCCAGCAGTAGTACCGGGACTAGCGTCTACGAGCAGTACTTC. It specifies CASSSTGTSVYEQYF.

The chain recombines TRBV7-2 with TRBJ2-5; D may be TRBD2 (6 bases). The germline CDR1 and CDR2 sequences are SGHTA and FQGNSA. V was pared by 4 bases and J by 3 bases, with 15 bases between. The CDR3 is 15 residues long. CDR3 sequence reads: CASSSMGLEKETQYF. CDR3 DNA sequence: TGTGCCAGCAGCTCGATGGGACTGGAAAAAGAGACCCAGTACTTC.

The V call is TRBV19, the J call TRBJ1-1; the D gene is possibly TRBD1 (5 bases). There are 14 residues in the CDR3. Between the trimmed V and J ends, which lost 5 bases and 6 bases, there was a span of 16 bases. The V gene's germline CDR1 is LNHDA and CDR2 SQIVND (reference sequence). The CDR3 DNA follows: TGTGCCAGTAGTCCCACCTCAGGGTTTCCTGAAGCTTTCTTT. Encoded protein: CASSPTSGFPEAFF.

This chain joins TRBV11-2 and TRBJ1-5, with D hard to call. Germline assignment: CDR1 SGHAT and CDR2 FQNNGV. Deletions cut 0 bases from V and 5 bases from J, with 5 bases between. The CDR3 is made up of 13 amino acids. The CDR3 loop reads CASSLDRDQPQHF. CDR3 DNA sequence: TGTGCCAGCAGCTTAGATCGGGATCAGCCCCAGCATTTT.

This clone came up once. This chain uses TRBV3-1 (or the pseudogene TRBV3-2) with TRBJ2-7; 9 bases match TRBD1. The CDR3 sequence is 15 residues long. The ends lost 3 bases at V and 3 bases at J; junction bases unmatched: 6. Germline lookup yields CDR1 LGHDT and CDR2 YNNKEL (reference sequence). In nucleotides, the CDR3 is TGTGCCAGCAGCCAGGGGGACAGGGAGGTCTACGAGCAGTACTTC. Protein product: CASSQGDREVYEQYF.

The chain has TRBV4-1 and TRBJ1-2; no clear D gene. The germline V gene encodes CDR1 MGHRA and CDR2 YSYEKL. Trimming removed 2 bases at V and 4 bases at J, with 11 bases between. The CDR3 consists of 14 residues. CDR3 nucleotide sequence: TGCGCCAGCAGCCAACCAGGATTACCCTATGGCTACACCTTC. Amino acid sequence: CASSQPGLPYGYTF.

This sequence joins TRBV5-1 and TRBJ2-1; tentative D call: TRBD2 (6 bases). CDR1 is SGHRS and CDR2 is YFSETQ in the germline V gene. CDR3 size: 14 residues. Trimming shortened V by 3 bases and J by 7 bases, and 14 bases separated the two germline ends. The CDR3 sequence is CASSWGVRWNEQFF. CDR3 DNA sequence: TGCGCCAGCAGCTGGGGGGTCCGATGGAATGAGCAGTTCTTC.